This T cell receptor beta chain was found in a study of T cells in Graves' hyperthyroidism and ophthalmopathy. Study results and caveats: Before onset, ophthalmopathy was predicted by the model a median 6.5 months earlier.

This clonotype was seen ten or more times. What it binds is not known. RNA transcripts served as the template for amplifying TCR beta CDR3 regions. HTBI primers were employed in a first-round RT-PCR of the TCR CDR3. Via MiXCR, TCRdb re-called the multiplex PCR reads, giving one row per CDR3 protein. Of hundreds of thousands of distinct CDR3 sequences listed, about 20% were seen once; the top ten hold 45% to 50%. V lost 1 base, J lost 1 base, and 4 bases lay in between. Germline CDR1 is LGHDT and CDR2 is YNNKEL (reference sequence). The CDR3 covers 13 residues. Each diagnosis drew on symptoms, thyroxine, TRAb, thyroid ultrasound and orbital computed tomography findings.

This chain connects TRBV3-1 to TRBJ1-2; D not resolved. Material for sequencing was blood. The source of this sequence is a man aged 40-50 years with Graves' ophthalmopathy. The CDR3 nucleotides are TGTGCCAGCAGCCAAGCCGGTAACTATGGCTACACCTTC. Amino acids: CASSQAGNYGYTF.